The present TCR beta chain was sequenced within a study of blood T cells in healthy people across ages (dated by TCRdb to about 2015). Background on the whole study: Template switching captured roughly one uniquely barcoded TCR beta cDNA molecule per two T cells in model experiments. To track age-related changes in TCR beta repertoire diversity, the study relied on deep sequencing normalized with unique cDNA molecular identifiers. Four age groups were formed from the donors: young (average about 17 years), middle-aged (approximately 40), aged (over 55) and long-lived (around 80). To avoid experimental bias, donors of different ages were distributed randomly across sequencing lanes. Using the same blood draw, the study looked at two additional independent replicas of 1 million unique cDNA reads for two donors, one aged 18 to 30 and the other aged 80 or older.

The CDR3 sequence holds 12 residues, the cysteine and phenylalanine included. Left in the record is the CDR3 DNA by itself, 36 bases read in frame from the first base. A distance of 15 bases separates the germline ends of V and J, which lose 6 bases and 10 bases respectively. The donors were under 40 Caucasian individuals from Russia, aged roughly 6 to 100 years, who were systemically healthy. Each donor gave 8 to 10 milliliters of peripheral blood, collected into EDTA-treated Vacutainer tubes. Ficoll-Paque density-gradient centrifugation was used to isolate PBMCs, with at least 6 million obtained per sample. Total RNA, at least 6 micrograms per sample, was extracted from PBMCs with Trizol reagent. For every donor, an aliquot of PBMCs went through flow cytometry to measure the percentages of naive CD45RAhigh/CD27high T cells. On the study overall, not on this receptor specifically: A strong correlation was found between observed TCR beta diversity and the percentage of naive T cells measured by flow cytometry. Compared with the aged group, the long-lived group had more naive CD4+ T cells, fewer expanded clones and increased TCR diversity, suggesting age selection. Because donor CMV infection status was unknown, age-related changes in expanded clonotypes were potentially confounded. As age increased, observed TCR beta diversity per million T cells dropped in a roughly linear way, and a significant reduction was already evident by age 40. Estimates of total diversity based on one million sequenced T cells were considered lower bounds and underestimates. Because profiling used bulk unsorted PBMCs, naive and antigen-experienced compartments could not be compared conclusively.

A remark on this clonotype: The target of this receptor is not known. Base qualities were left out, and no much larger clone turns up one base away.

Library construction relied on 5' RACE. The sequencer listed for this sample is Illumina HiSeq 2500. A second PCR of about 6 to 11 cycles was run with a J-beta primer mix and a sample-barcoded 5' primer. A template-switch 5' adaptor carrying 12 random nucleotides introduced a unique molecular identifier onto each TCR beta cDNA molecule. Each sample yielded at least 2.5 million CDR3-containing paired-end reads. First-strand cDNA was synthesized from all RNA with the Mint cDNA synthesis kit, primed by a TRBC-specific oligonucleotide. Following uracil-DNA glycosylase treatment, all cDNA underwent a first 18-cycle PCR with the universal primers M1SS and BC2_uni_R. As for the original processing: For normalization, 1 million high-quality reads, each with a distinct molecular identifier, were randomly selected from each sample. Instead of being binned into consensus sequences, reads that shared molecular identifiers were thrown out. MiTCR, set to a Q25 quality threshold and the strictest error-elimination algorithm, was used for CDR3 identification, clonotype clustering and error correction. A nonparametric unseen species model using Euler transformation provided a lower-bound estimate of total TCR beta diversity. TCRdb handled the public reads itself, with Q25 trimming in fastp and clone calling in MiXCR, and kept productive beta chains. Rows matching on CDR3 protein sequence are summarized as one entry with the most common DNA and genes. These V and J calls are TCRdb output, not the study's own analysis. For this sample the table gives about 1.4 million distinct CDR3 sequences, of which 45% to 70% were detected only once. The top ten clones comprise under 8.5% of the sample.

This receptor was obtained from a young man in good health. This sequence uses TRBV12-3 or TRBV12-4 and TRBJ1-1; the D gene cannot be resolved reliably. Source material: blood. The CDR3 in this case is CASSLPGGRAFF. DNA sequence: TGTGCCAGCAGCCTACCGGGAGGTAGAGCTTTCTTT.